This is a list of T cell receptor beta chains from one sample in a study of a mutant IDH1 vaccine in newly diagnosed glioma. Clones were sequenced by immunoSEQ multiplex PCR, and TCRdb holds only the in-frame ones, with some missing. This sample yields under 50,000 clones, of which roughly 91% are seen a single time; roughly 5% belongs to the top ten. These TCRs are of unknown antigen specificity. The material was PBMCs, obtained from a glioma patient whose treatment included an IDH1 peptide vaccine. Every receptor here comes from a woman between 35 and 50 years old with glioma. Each CDR3 is given with its conserved first and last residue. The order of the fields is CDR3 DNA, CDR3 protein, V gene, clone size, D gene, J gene. D genes are given only for firm matches. Where a row states a size, it is once, few, many or the class of an expanded clone; other rows omit it.

cdr3_nt: TGTGCCAGCAGCATGCTACAGGGCAACACTGAAGCTTTCTTT
cdr3_aa: CASSMLQGNTEAFF
v_call: TRBV7-9
clone_size: -
d_call: -
j_call: TRBJ1-1

cdr3_nt: TGTGCCAGCAGCGTAGAGGGATCCCGCCACAATGAGCAGTTCTTC
cdr3_aa: CASSVEGSRHNEQFF
v_call: TRBV9
clone_size: -
d_call: -
j_call: TRBJ2-1

cdr3_nt: TGCGCCAGCAGCTTGGCGGGAGACAGCACAGATACGCAGTATTTT
cdr3_aa: CASSLAGDSTDTQYF
v_call: TRBV5-1
clone_size: -
d_call: -
j_call: TRBJ2-3

cdr3_nt: TGTGCCAGCAGCACCGGGACAGTGCTCTATGGCTACACCTTC
cdr3_aa: CASSTGTVLYGYTF
v_call: TRBV7-2
clone_size: -
d_call: TRBD1
j_call: TRBJ1-2

cdr3_nt: TGTGCCAGCTTATTAAGTCAGAACACTGAAGCTTTCTTT
cdr3_aa: CASLLSQNTEAFF
v_call: TRBV18
clone_size: -
d_call: -
j_call: TRBJ1-1

cdr3_nt: TGTGCCAGCAGAATCGACAGGGGGGGATTTTCACCCCTCCACTTT
cdr3_aa: CASRIDRGGFSPLHF
v_call: TRBV6-5
clone_size: -
d_call: TRBD1
j_call: TRBJ1-6

cdr3_nt: TGTGCCAGCAGTTCTACCGCTATCTACGAGCAGTACTTC
cdr3_aa: CASSSTAIYEQYF
v_call: TRBV6-5
clone_size: -
d_call: -
j_call: TRBJ2-7

cdr3_nt: TGTGCCAGCAGTTTAACAGCGGCCTACGAGCAGTACTTC
cdr3_aa: CASSLTAAYEQYF
v_call: TRBV27
clone_size: -
d_call: -
j_call: TRBJ2-7

cdr3_nt: TGTGCCAGCAGTGAAGTTCAGGGAAGGGCCGGGGAGCTGTTTTTT
cdr3_aa: CASSEVQGRAGELFF
v_call: TRBV2
clone_size: -
d_call: -
j_call: TRBJ2-2

cdr3_nt: TGTGCCAGCAGTTACCAACCGGGACAGGGAGGTTATGGCTACACCTTC
cdr3_aa: CASSYQPGQGGYGYTF
v_call: TRBV6-5
clone_size: -
d_call: TRBD1
j_call: TRBJ1-2

cdr3_nt: TGTGCCAGCAGTTCCCCAGCGGAACAAGAGACCCAGTACTTC
cdr3_aa: CASSSPAEQETQYF
v_call: TRBV6-5
clone_size: -
d_call: -
j_call: TRBJ2-5

cdr3_nt: TGCAGTGCTAGAGCCCCCTACGAGCAGTACTTC
cdr3_aa: CSARAPYEQYF
v_call: TRBV20-1
clone_size: -
d_call: -
j_call: TRBJ2-7

cdr3_nt: TGTGCCAGCAGCTTAGGTGGCCCTTTTAAGAACACTGAAGCTTTCTTT
cdr3_aa: CASSLGGPFKNTEAFF
v_call: TRBV5-8
clone_size: -
d_call: -
j_call: TRBJ1-1

cdr3_nt: TGTGCCAGTACTCTCCTGTTCGGAGGCACAGATACGCAGTATTTT
cdr3_aa: CASTLLFGGTDTQYF
v_call: TRBV19
clone_size: -
d_call: -
j_call: TRBJ2-3

cdr3_nt: TGTGCCAGCAGCGTAACTAGCGATTACAATGAGCAGTTCTTC
cdr3_aa: CASSVTSDYNEQFF
v_call: TRBV9
clone_size: -
d_call: TRBD2
j_call: TRBJ2-1

cdr3_nt: TGCGCCAGCAGTCCCACGGGAGGGTTGGGCTATGGCTACACCTTC
cdr3_aa: CASSPTGGLGYGYTF
v_call: TRBV5-1
clone_size: -
d_call: -
j_call: TRBJ1-2

cdr3_nt: TGTGCCAGCACCCTAGCGGGAGGGCCATACGAGCAGTACTTC
cdr3_aa: CASTLAGGPYEQYF
v_call: TRBV21-1
clone_size: -
d_call: -
j_call: TRBJ2-7

cdr3_nt: TGCGCCAGCAGCGAACGGGACAGGGCTAATGAAAAACTGTTTTTT
cdr3_aa: CASSERDRANEKLFF
v_call: TRBV4-1
clone_size: -
d_call: TRBD1
j_call: TRBJ1-4

cdr3_nt: TGTGCCAGTAGTATGAAGGACAGGTGGACTGAATACGAGCAGTACTTC
cdr3_aa: CASSMKDRWTEYEQYF
v_call: TRBV19
clone_size: -
d_call: TRBD1
j_call: TRBJ2-7

cdr3_nt: TGTGCCATCAGTGAGGGAGGGTTTGTGCCCCAGCATTTT
cdr3_aa: CAISEGGFVPQHF
v_call: TRBV10-3
clone_size: few
d_call: -
j_call: TRBJ1-5

cdr3_nt: TGCGCCAGCAGCTTTGAGAGAGGGAGGAACAATGAGCAGTTCTTC
cdr3_aa: CASSFERGRNNEQFF
v_call: TRBV5-1
clone_size: -
d_call: -
j_call: TRBJ2-1

cdr3_nt: TGTGCCAGCAATTTTCAAGGCAGCTTCTATGGCTACACCTTC
cdr3_aa: CASNFQGSFYGYTF
v_call: TRBV2
clone_size: -
d_call: -
j_call: TRBJ1-2

cdr3_nt: TGCGCCAGCAGCGGAGGGGGGCGGCTAGCGGCGAACACCGGGGAGCTGTTTTTT
cdr3_aa: CASSGGGRLAANTGELFF
v_call: TRBV5-1
clone_size: -
d_call: -
j_call: TRBJ2-2

cdr3_nt: TGTGCCAGCAGCTTAGGACAGGGACCCTCGTACGAGCAGTACTTC
cdr3_aa: CASSLGQGPSYEQYF
v_call: TRBV7-8
clone_size: -
d_call: TRBD1
j_call: TRBJ2-7

cdr3_nt: TGTGCCAGCAGCTTTGGGACCAACTATGGCTACACCTTC
cdr3_aa: CASSFGTNYGYTF
v_call: TRBV5-4
clone_size: -
d_call: -
j_call: TRBJ1-2

cdr3_nt: TGTGCCAGCAGCGCCACGGGACAGGGGGCCGGTGGCTACACCTTC
cdr3_aa: CASSATGQGAGGYTF
v_call: TRBV9
clone_size: -
d_call: TRBD1
j_call: TRBJ1-2

cdr3_nt: TGCGCCAGCACAGGACTAGTCTACAATGAGCAGTTCTTC
cdr3_aa: CASTGLVYNEQFF
v_call: TRBV5-1
clone_size: -
d_call: TRBD2
j_call: TRBJ2-1